This TCR beta chain was recorded in a study of cytomegalovirus exposure and HLA in healthy donors. Study-level findings and limits: The authors later found HLA-associated TCR beta chains more clonally expanded than equally common others. Sequencing likely generated an artifact that appeared as a cluster of highly shared sequence variants. In a later analysis, donors in an Asian-associated ancestry cluster reportedly had fewer N-insertions in productive TCRs than the cohort mean. Most subjects' HLA-A and HLA-B alleles were reportedly predicted from TCR beta sequences.

The CDR3 totals 16 residues. Trimming stripped 0 bases from V and 1 base from J, with 13 bases between. Germline V gene lookup returns CDR1 SGDLS and CDR2 YYNGEE. Worth noting for this clone: Its specificity is unknown.

It was with 60 Vbeta and 13 Jbeta primers that the PCR ran. Clones were sequenced by immunoSEQ multiplex PCR, and TCRdb holds only the in-frame ones, with some missing. The sample lists under 200,000 clones, approximately 80% seen once, with over 2.5% in the top ten. The chain combines TRBV9 with TRBJ2-5, with D perhaps TRBD2 (6 bases). What was sequenced was PBMCs. The receptor was derived from a woman in her thirties or forties in good health and CMV-seropositive. CDR3 coding DNA: TGTGCCAGCAGCGTAGGACTAGGGGCGATCCAAGAGACCCAGTACTTC. Protein sequence: CASSVGLGAIQETQYF.